A single sample is the source of the 25 T cell receptor beta chains below, sequenced in a study of T cells after yellow fever vaccination. TCRdb used MiXCR to reprocess the 5' RACE reads, holding one entry per CDR3 protein. The sample comprises just under 600,000 distinct CDR3 sequences, around an eighth of which are singletons, and around an eighth rests with the top ten. The specimen was PBMCs, collected on the day of the yellow fever booster vaccination. These receptors all come from a man aged 30-40 years who received the YFV17D yellow fever vaccine.

The V gene is TRBV20-1, the J gene TRBJ2-3, with D possibly called TRBD1 or TRBD2 (6 bases each). The CDR3 spans 15 residues. The germline gives CDR1 DFQATT, CDR2 SNEGSKA (reference sequence). Trimming cost V 6 bases and J 1 base, with 17 bases left between them. The DNA of the CDR3 is TGCAGTGCCTCGGGGGCGGATTTAGGCACAGATACGCAGTATTTT. Translated: CSASGADLGTDTQYF.

This clonotype has just a few counts. The chain recombines TRBV18 with TRBJ2-2; D is undetermined. The CDR3 is made up of 15 amino acids. Trimming stripped 0 bases from V and 4 bases from J, with 9 bases between. Germline CDR1 KGHSH, CDR2 LQKENI. CDR3 bases: TGTGCCAGCTCACCACCGGCTGTTAGCACCGGGGAGCTGTTTTTT. Its translation: CASSPPAVSTGELFF. Together with reference TRBV18 and TRBJ2-2, the CDR3 gives the full variable domain: NAGVMQNPRHLVRRRGQEARLRCSPMKGHSHVYWYRQLPEEGLKFMVYLQKENIIDESGMPKERFSAEFPKEGPSILRIQQVVRGDSAAYFCASSPPAVSTGELFFGEGSRLTVL.

The sample holds a few counts of this clonotype. The V call is TRBV30, the J call TRBJ2-3; maybe TRBD1 (5 bases). In germline, CDR1 is GTSNPN, CDR2 SVGIG (reference sequence). This CDR3 is built from 14 residues. V dropped 0 bases and J dropped 1 base, with 8 bases sitting between them. CDR3 loop: CAWSVIGGTDTQYF. The CDR3 nucleotides are TGTGCCTGGAGTGTAATAGGGGGCACAGATACGCAGTATTTT.

This clonotype has a count of ten or more. The rearrangement joins TRBV10-3 to TRBJ2-2; D remains ambiguous. V was clipped by 3 bases and J by 1 base, with 9 bases between them. CDR1 is ENHRY and CDR2 is SYGVKD in the germline V gene. The CDR3 runs 15 residues. In DNA form, the CDR3 reads TGTGCCATCAGTGATAAGACCAGGAACACCGGGGAGCTGTTTTTT. It codes for CAISDKTRNTGELFF.

The rearrangement uses TRBV10-2 and TRBJ2-7; D unclear. There are 13 residues in the CDR3. Trimming stripped 3 bases from V and 7 bases from J, with 13 bases between. CDR1 WSHSY and CDR2 SAAADI come from the germline V gene. CDR3 sequence: CASSDPNLLEQYF. The CDR3 DNA is TGCGCCAGCAGTGACCCTAACCTACTGGAGCAGTACTTC.

The gene calls are TRBV5-1 and TRBJ2-1; 9 bases map to TRBD2. This CDR3 has 16 amino acids. V shed 1 base and J 4 bases; nucleotides not matched to a gene: 6. Germline loops: CDR1 SGHRS, CDR2 YFSETQ. CDR3 in DNA: TGCGCCAGCAGCTTGTGGCCCGCGGGAGGGTACAATGAGCAGTTCTTC. This gives the protein CASSLWPAGGYNEQFF. Drawing the rest from reference TRBV5-1 and TRBJ2-1, the complete variable domain is KAGVTQTPRYLIKTRGQQVTLSCSPISGHRSVSWYQQTPGQGLQFLFEYFSETQRNKGNFPGRFSGRQFSNSRSEMNVSTLELGDSALYLCASSLWPAGGYNEQFFGPGTRLTVL.

This clonotype was observed a few times. The chain has TRBV20-1 and TRBJ1-5; the D is unclear. CDR3 size: 13 residues. V was cut by 6 bases and J by 4 bases, with 13 bases left in between. Germline V lookup: CDR1 DFQATT, CDR2 SNEGSKA (reference sequence). The CDR3 is CSAEEAGNQPQHF. The DNA for the CDR3 is TGCAGTGCCGAGGAGGCGGGGAATCAGCCCCAGCATTTT.

The CDR3 protein is CASRTYSGLGNTGELFF. Here the CDR3 DNA reads TGTGCCAGCAGGACCTATTCCGGACTAGGGAACACCGGGGAGCTGTTTTTT. The gene calls are TRBV6-2 or TRBV6-3 and TRBJ2-2; TRBD2 matches 7 bases. V dropped 6 bases and J dropped 1; count of bases not matched to a gene: 11. Germline CDR1 reads MNHEY; CDR2 reads SVGEGT. The length of the CDR3 is 17 residues.

This clonotype appeared a few times. This chain joins TRBV24-1 and TRBJ1-1, with unresolved D. CDR3 length equals 13 residues. The V end lost 1 base, the J end lost 8 bases, and 10 bases lay between the germline ends. Germline CDR1 KGHDR, CDR2 SFDVKD. The CDR3 DNA sequence: TGTGCCACCAGTGATTTAAGGTTCGGAGAAGCTTTCTTT. The encoded protein is CATSDLRFGEAFF.

This clonotype has more than one count but fewer than ten. The genes are TRBV29-1 and TRBJ2-7, with a possible D match to TRBD2 (6 bases). Per germline, CDR1 SQVTM and CDR2 ANQGSEA. The length of the CDR3 is 17 residues. V was pared by 0 bases and J by 5 bases, with 23 bases between. The CDR3 nucleotides read TGCAGCGTTGAAGATCGGGTGGGAACGGGAGTCCCCGACGAGCAGTACTTC. Residues: CSVEDRVGTGVPDEQYF.

There are a few counts of this clonotype. J is TRBJ1-1 and V is TRBV14; D remains ambiguous. The CDR3 is made up of 12 amino acids. V was clipped by 4 bases and J by 9 bases, with 12 bases between them. Germline V gene data show CDR1 as SGHDN and CDR2 as FVKESK. CDR3 nucleotides: TGTGCCAGCAGCCGGGGTACGAATAAAGCTTTCTTT. Protein product: CASSRGTNKAFF.

This clonotype occurred once. The genes are TRBV23-1 and TRBJ1-5, with a weak D call TRBD1 (6 bases). TRBV23-1 belongs to the ORF category, with a function that is uncertain. The CDR3 is 15 residues long. Deletions cut 3 bases from V and 3 bases from J, with 12 bases between. In DNA form, the CDR3 reads TGCGCCAGCAGTCATTTGAACAGGGTCAATCAGCCCCAGCATTTT. It codes for CASSHLNRVNQPQHF.

Many counts were recorded for this clonotype. V and J are TRBV5-1 and TRBJ2-6, with D possibly TRBD1 on 6 matching bases. With 2 bases removed from V and 0 bases from J, the gap between germline ends came to 6 bases. CDR3 length: 15 residues. CDR1 and CDR2 from the germline V gene are SGHRS and YFSETQ. CDR3 DNA: TGCGCCAGCAGCTTACAGGGCTCTGGGGCCAACGTCCTGACTTTC. Protein: CASSLQGSGANVLTF.

This sequence joins TRBV29-1 and TRBJ2-5; TRBD2 might be the D (6 bases). Trimming left V 4 bases short and J 0 bases short, with 12 bases between. Germline assignment: CDR1 SQVTM and CDR2 ANQGSEA. There are 14 residues in the CDR3. The CDR3 here is CSVAGGVHQETQYF. Here the CDR3 DNA reads TGCAGCGTTGCTGGCGGGGTCCACCAAGAGACCCAGTACTTC.

The chain recombines TRBV4-3 with TRBJ2-5; 9 nucleotides agree with TRBD2. Looked up from germline, CDR1 is LGHNA and CDR2 is YSLEER. The V and J ends lost 8 bases and 4 bases, in that order; junction bases with no gene match: 11. The CDR3 length is 15 residues. DNA for the CDR3: TGCGCCAGCGGCTTCGGCGCGGGAGGGCCAGAGACCCAGTACTTC. Translation gives CASGFGAGGPETQYF.

The chain joins TRBV5-1 to TRBJ2-3; the D is unclear. The germline CDR1 and CDR2 sequences are SGHRS and YFSETQ. This CDR3 contains 13 residues. V dropped 0 bases and J dropped 2 bases, with 4 bases sitting between them. CDR3 nucleotide sequence: TGCGCCAGCAGCTTGGAATTCACAGATACGCAGTATTTT. The encoded protein is CASSLEFTDTQYF.

This clonotype was found a few times. The chain couples TRBV20-1 to TRBJ2-3; 7 nucleotides match TRBD2. Germline assignment: CDR1 DFQATT and CDR2 SNEGSKA (reference sequence). There are 13 residues in the CDR3. The DNA for the CDR3 is TGCAGCTCACCGCGGGAGAGGACAGATACGCAGTATTTT. Amino acid sequence: CSSPRERTDTQYF.

The sample holds a few counts of this clonotype. CDR3 sequence reads: CASSLASPGDGGELFF. The CDR3 DNA reads TGTGCCAGCAGCTTAGCTTCCCCCGGGGACGGCGGGGAGCTGTTTTTT. V and J are TRBV7-2 and TRBJ2-2, with D perhaps TRBD1 or TRBD2 (5 bases each). Germline loops: CDR1 SGHTA, CDR2 FQGNSA. The CDR3 is 16 residues long. Trimming took off 0 bases at V and 7 bases at J, with 15 bases between the two ends.

The chain employs TRBV20-1 and TRBJ2-5; no clear D gene. V lost 2 bases to trimming and J lost 7 bases, with 5 bases between them. There are 10 residues in the CDR3. Germline assignment: CDR1 DFQATT and CDR2 SNEGSKA (reference sequence). This chain's CDR3 is CSARIRTQYF. For the CDR3, the DNA is TGCAGTGCTAGAATACGGACCCAGTACTTC.

A few counts support this clonotype. V and J are TRBV2 and TRBJ2-5, with D perhaps matching TRBD1 or TRBD2 (5 bases each). This CDR3 contains 13 residues. Germline lookup yields CDR1 SNHLY and CDR2 FYNNEI. Between the trimmed V and J ends, which lost 7 bases and 3 bases, there was a span of 12 bases. The CDR3 nucleotides are TGTGCCAGCAATGCAGGGAGCGAAGAGACCCAGTACTTC. It translates to CASNAGSEETQYF.

The rearrangement joins TRBV5-1 to TRBJ1-4, with D unclear. This CDR3 region has 14 residues. Germline V gene data show CDR1 as SGHRS and CDR2 as YFSETQ. The V and J ends lost 1 base and 7 bases respectively, with 11 bases between them. The CDR3 region is CASSLRDIGEKLFF. The DNA of the CDR3 is TGCGCCAGCAGCTTGCGAGATATTGGTGAAAAACTGTTTTTT.

This sequence joins TRBV6-2 or TRBV6-3 and TRBJ2-2; perhaps D is TRBD1 or TRBD2 (5 bases each). CDR3 length: 14 residues. With 4 bases removed from V and 3 bases from J, the gap between germline ends came to 9 bases. Germline assignment: CDR1 MNHEY and CDR2 SVGEGT. The chain's CDR3 is CASSWGSDTGELFF. The DNA of the CDR3 is TGTGCCAGCAGTTGGGGGTCGGACACCGGGGAGCTGTTTTTT.

V and J are TRBV28 and TRBJ2-4; 8 bases map to TRBD2. CDR3 length: 17 residues. J gave up 0 bases and V 5 bases, and 9 bases lay outside the gene matches. Germline values: CDR1 MDHEN, CDR2 SYDVKM. CDR3 loop: CASSLLTSGRAKNIQYF. The DNA of the CDR3 is TGTGCCAGCAGTCTACTCACAAGCGGGAGAGCCAAAAACATTCAGTACTTC.

This rearrangement joins TRBV5-4 to TRBJ2-3; D is perhaps TRBD2 (6 bases). Germline lookup yields CDR1 SGHNT and CDR2 YYREEE (reference sequence). V shed 5 bases and J shed 3 bases, with 16 bases lying between them. CDR3 size: 15 residues. The CDR3 DNA sequence: TGTGCCAGCAGAGGAGGGCCGGGGAAGACAGATACGCAGTATTTT. As protein: CASRGGPGKTDTQYF.

The sample holds a few counts of this clonotype. The chain has TRBV5-1 and TRBJ2-3, with 7 bases identical to TRBD2. The CDR3 length is 16 residues. Germline values: CDR1 SGHRS, CDR2 YFSETQ. V lost 3 bases to trimming and J lost 5 bases; unmatched junction nucleotides: 12. CDR3 protein: CASSSGGGLVRDTQYF. CDR3 nucleotide sequence: TGCGCCAGCAGCTCGGGCGGCGGACTAGTAAGAGATACGCAGTATTTT. Full variable domain (remainder filled in from reference TRBV5-1 and TRBJ2-3): KAGVTQTPRYLIKTRGQQVTLSCSPISGHRSVSWYQQTPGQGLQFLFEYFSETQRNKGNFPGRFSGRQFSNSRSEMNVSTLELGDSALYLCASSSGGGLVRDTQYFGPGTRLTVL.